This note documents a single T cell receptor (beta chain) sequence. Clones were read by immunoSEQ multiplex PCR, and TCRdb kept only the in-frame ones, dropping some. The sample lists about 54,000 clones, just under 85% seen once, with approximately 1.2% in the top ten. V shed 5 bases and J shed 4 bases, with 14 bases lying between them. The germline V gene has CDR1 SGHTA and CDR2 FQGNSA. This CDR3 spans 14 amino acids. These data originate in a study of OX40 agonist ivuxolimab in advanced cancers. The receptor's source is an adult with an advanced solid tumor such as melanoma, head and neck, liver or kidney cancer. The specimen was CD4+ or CD8+ T cells sorted from blood, collected in a trial of the OX40 agonist ivuxolimab. V usage is TRBV7-2 and J usage is TRBJ1-1; D is possibly TRBD1 (5 bases). This CDR3 is CASSPAGVGTEAFF. DNA for the CDR3: TGTGCCAGCAGCCCAGCGGGGGTGGGCACTGAAGCTTTCTTT.